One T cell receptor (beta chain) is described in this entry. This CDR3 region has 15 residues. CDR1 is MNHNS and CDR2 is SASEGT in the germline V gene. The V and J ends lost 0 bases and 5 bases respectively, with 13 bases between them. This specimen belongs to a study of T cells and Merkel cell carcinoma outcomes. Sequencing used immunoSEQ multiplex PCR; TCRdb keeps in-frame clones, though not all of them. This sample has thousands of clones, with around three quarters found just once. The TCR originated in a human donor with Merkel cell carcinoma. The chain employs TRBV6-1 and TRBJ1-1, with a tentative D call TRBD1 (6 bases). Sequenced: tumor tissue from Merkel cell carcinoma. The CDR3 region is CASSEAPGAGTEAFF. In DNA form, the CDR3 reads TGTGCCAGCAGTGAAGCTCCAGGGGCGGGTACTGAAGCTTTCTTT.